A selection of T cell receptor beta chains follows, all from one sample in a study of blood T cell repertoires in COVID-19. Method: immunoSEQ multiplex PCR; TCRdb's copy keeps in-frame clones and lacks some. The table records 250,000 or so clones, around nine tenths of them present only once. The sequenced sample consisted of peripheral blood. All receptors derive from a man younger than 40 with active or convalescent COVID-19. Both conserved end residues are part of each CDR3. The D gene is left open where the match is weak. The size entry is marked missing in some rows and otherwise reads once, few, many or a size class.

size | J | V | D | DNA | CDR3
few | TRBJ1-3 | TRBV7-2 | NA | TGTGCCAGCAGCTTGGAGGGGATCTCTGGAAACACCATATATTTT | CASSLEGISGNTIYF
NA | TRBJ1-5 | TRBV18 | NA | TGTGCCATTAGCCGGGGTCCGAATCAGCCCCAGCATTTT | CAISRGPNQPQHF
once | TRBJ1-2 | TRBV10-3 | NA | TGTGCCATCAGTGTTGAAGGCCCCAGGGCCGGTGCGGGGGGCTACACCTTC | CAISVEGPRAGAGGYTF
NA | TRBJ1-1 | TRBV6-6 | NA | TGTGCCAGCAGTTACTCAGGACAATCAACTGAAGCTTTCTTT | CASSYSGQSTEAFF
few | TRBJ2-1 | TRBV27 | NA | TGTGCCAGCAGTCCGGCAGCTCGGGGCTCCTACAATGAGCAGTTCTTC | CASSPAARGSYNEQFF
NA | TRBJ1-5 | TRBV7-2 | TRBD1 | TGTGCCAGCAGCTCGGGACAGGTCAATCAGCCCCAGCATTTT | CASSSGQVNQPQHF
NA | TRBJ2-7 | TRBV19 | TRBD1 | TGTGCCAGTAGTTCTGCAGGGGGAACCTACGAGCAGTACTTC | CASSSAGGTYEQYF
once | TRBJ1-6 | TRBV19 | TRBD1 | TGTGCCAGTAGCTCCAGTCGGGACAGATATTCACCCCTCCACTTT | CASSSSRDRYSPLHF
NA | TRBJ1-2 | TRBV4-3 | TRBD1 | TGCGCCAGCAGCCCGCGACAGGGTTCGGGCTATGGCTACACCTTC | CASSPRQGSGYGYTF
once | TRBJ2-1 | TRBV5-4 | TRBD2 | TGTGCCAGCAGCTTGGGGACTAGCGGGGGGGACGAGCAGTTCTTC | CASSLGTSGGDEQFF
NA | TRBJ2-7 | TRBV12-5 | TRBD1 | TGTGCTAGTGCTACGGAGATTAGTACAGGGGTTTACGAGCAGTACTTC | CASATEISTGVYEQYF
NA | TRBJ1-2 | TRBV19 | TRBD1 | TGTGCCTCGAGCGGACAGGGAGACTATGGCTACACCTTC | CASSGQGDYGYTF
NA | TRBJ1-3 | TRBV10-2 | NA | TGCGCCAGCAGTGGTGGAGGGACGAGCTCTGGAAACACCATATATTTT | CASSGGGTSSGNTIYF
NA | TRBJ2-7 | TRBV7-9 | NA | TGTGCCAGCAGCCCGTCGACAGGACCCTACGAGCAGTACTTC | CASSPSTGPYEQYF
NA | TRBJ1-4 | TRBV6-2/TRBV6-3 | NA | TGTGCCAGCAGTTATCCCGGGGAGGGCCTTGTATTT | CASSYPGEGLVF
NA | TRBJ2-1 | TRBV12-3/TRBV12-4 | TRBD1 | TGTGCCACCACAGGGGGCAATGAGCAGTTCTTC | CATTGGNEQFF
NA | TRBJ2-1 | TRBV6-5 | TRBD1 | TGTGCCAGCGAGACGGGACAGTTGCGCAATGAGCAGTTCTTC | CASETGQLRNEQFF
NA | TRBJ2-1 | TRBV5-1 | TRBD2 | TGCGCCAGCAGCCCGGGACTAGCTTATAATGAGCAGTTCTTC | CASSPGLAYNEQFF
few | TRBJ2-3 | TRBV3-1/TRBV3-2 | NA | TGTGCCAGCAGCCAAGAGTCGCTAAAAGACAATACGCAGTATTTT | CASSQESLKDNTQYF
NA | TRBJ2-7 | TRBV3-1/TRBV3-2 | NA | TGTGCCAGCAGCCCGCACAGGGTTTCCTACGAGCAGTACTTC | CASSPHRVSYEQYF
NA | TRBJ2-5 | TRBV5-1 | NA | TGCGCCAGCAGCTTGGCTCTTTTTGAGGAGACCCAGTACTTC | CASSLALFEETQYF
few | TRBJ1-2 | TRBV5-1 | NA | TGCGCCAGCAGACCGGTTAACTATGGCTACACCTTC | CASRPVNYGYTF
NA | TRBJ1-6 | TRBV6-5 | NA | TGTGCCAGCAGAACAGGGACGGTGAATTCACCCCTCCACTTT | CASRTGTVNSPLHF
NA | TRBJ2-7 | TRBV7-9 | TRBD1 | TGTGCCAGCAGCCTTTTAAGACAGGGGTTCGAGCAGTACTTC | CASSLLRQGFEQYF
NA | TRBJ2-7 | TRBV5-1 | NA | TGCGCCAGCAGCCCACAACCAGGGGACCATTACGAGCAGTACTTC | CASSPQPGDHYEQYF
NA | TRBJ1-1 | TRBV19 | NA | TGTGCCAGTAGTCCCCTTGGGGGCCAAACTGAAGCTTTCTTT | CASSPLGGQTEAFF
NA | TRBJ2-7 | TRBV6-6 | TRBD2 | TGTGCCAGCAGTTCTCAGCGGGGGGTCTACGAGCAGTACTTC | CASSSQRGVYEQYF
NA | TRBJ1-1 | TRBV2 | NA | TGTGCCAGCAGTGGACAGGAGGAAGCTTTCTTT | CASSGQEEAFF
NA | TRBJ1-2 | TRBV6-2/TRBV6-3 | NA | TGTGCCAGCAGTTACTCGACTATTTACGGTCAGGGGTATGGCTACACCTTC | CASSYSTIYGQGYGYTF
NA | TRBJ1-4 | TRBV6-5 | TRBD1 | TGTGCCAGCAGCTGGACAGGAGATTCTAATGAAAAACTGTTTTTT | CASSWTGDSNEKLFF
NA | TRBJ2-5 | TRBV29-1 | NA | TGCAGCGTTGGATTAGGCAACCGGGAGGAGACCCAGTACTTC | CSVGLGNREETQYF
NA | TRBJ1-2 | TRBV30 | NA | TGTGCCTGGAGTGCGACAGAGCTATATGGCTACACCTTC | CAWSATELYGYTF
few | TRBJ2-1 | TRBV11-2 | NA | TGTGCCAGCAGCTTAATTTTGAGCTCCTACAATGAGCAGTTCTTC | CASSLILSSYNEQFF
NA | TRBJ1-5 | TRBV4-1 | TRBD1 | TGCGCCAGCAGCCAAGATGGGGCGGGACAGGGGAATCAGCCCCAGCATTTT | CASSQDGAGQGNQPQHF
NA | TRBJ2-7 | TRBV6-1 | TRBD2 | TGTGCCAGCAGTGAAATAGGGTGGACTAGCGGGGGGACGGGGGACGAGCAGTACTTC | CASSEIGWTSGGTGDEQYF
NA | TRBJ1-2 | TRBV9 | NA | TGTGCCAGCATCAAAGGGGTCGCGTGGGGTTCTAACTATGGCTACACCTTC | CASIKGVAWGSNYGYTF
once | TRBJ1-1 | TRBV7-3 | NA | TGTGCCAGCAGCTTAAGCCCGGGGGTATCTGAAGCTTTCTTT | CASSLSPGVSEAFF
NA | TRBJ2-7 | TRBV19 | TRBD2 | TGTGCCAGTAACAGCGGGGGGACCTACGAGCAGTACTTC | CASNSGGTYEQYF
NA | TRBJ1-3 | TRBV5-4 | NA | TGTGCCAGCAGCTCACGGGGGGCTGGAAACACCATATATTTT | CASSSRGAGNTIYF
NA | TRBJ1-5 | TRBV4-1 | TRBD1 | TGCGCCAGCAGCCACCAGGACAGGGCTGGTCAGCCCCAGCATTTT | CASSHQDRAGQPQHF
NA | TRBJ1-4 | TRBV6-6 | NA | TGTGCCAGCAGACCCCAGGGGAGTGGTGAAAAACTGTTTTTT | CASRPQGSGEKLFF
NA | TRBJ1-1 | TRBV4-3 | NA | TGCGCCAGCAGCCGCGACCGAGCGGGGAACACTGAAGCTTTCTTT | CASSRDRAGNTEAFF
NA | TRBJ2-1 | TRBV6-5 | NA | TGTGCCAGCAGTTACAGGGAGTACAATGAGCAGTTCTTC | CASSYREYNEQFF
NA | TRBJ2-6 | TRBV2 | NA | TGTGCCAGCAGGAGGACAGTTGGGGCCAACGTCCTGACTTTC | CASRRTVGANVLTF
NA | TRBJ1-1 | TRBV7-9 | NA | TGTGCCAGCAGCCCGCTACAGGGAGTGAACACTGAAGCTTTCTTT | CASSPLQGVNTEAFF
NA | TRBJ2-5 | TRBV15 | NA | TGTGCCACCAGCAGAGATGGTCGGAGACAAGAGACCCAGTACTTC | CATSRDGRRQETQYF
NA | TRBJ2-1 | TRBV29-1 | NA | TGCAGCGTTGGTACTCCAAGACAGAGCTCCTACAATGAGCAGTTCTTC | CSVGTPRQSSYNEQFF
NA | TRBJ1-4 | TRBV7-8 | TRBD1 | TGTGCCAGCAGCCCGACAGGGCTCAGGGAAAAACTGTTTTTT | CASSPTGLREKLFF
NA | TRBJ2-3 | TRBV7-6 | NA | TGTGCCAGCAGCCCGCAGGGCGGGGGCCCCGGGACGCAGTATTTT | CASSPQGGGPGTQYF
NA | TRBJ2-7 | TRBV7-2 | NA | TGTGCCAGCAGTAGGATGGCAGGGAACTACGAGCAGTACTTC | CASSRMAGNYEQYF
NA | TRBJ2-7 | TRBV2 | NA | TGTGCCAGCAGGGCCCAGGGGAGCTCCTACGAGCAGTACTTC | CASRAQGSSYEQYF
NA | TRBJ1-1 | TRBV5-1 | NA | TGCGCCAGCAGCCCCTCGACAGAGGAAGCTTTCTTT | CASSPSTEEAFF
NA | TRBJ2-3 | TRBV11-3 | TRBD2 | TGTGCCAGCAGCTTATCGCGGGGGGCCACAGATACGCAGTATTTT | CASSLSRGATDTQYF
NA | TRBJ1-5 | TRBV18 | NA | TGTGCCAGCTCACCACGGGCACCGGAGGCCAATCAGCCCCAGCATTTT | CASSPRAPEANQPQHF
NA | TRBJ2-3 | TRBV5-1 | NA | TGCGCCAGCAGCTACCGACAGGCCTCAAGCACAGATACGCAGTATTTT | CASSYRQASSTDTQYF